This T cell receptor beta chain is from a study of T cells in Graves' hyperthyroidism and ophthalmopathy. Notes on the study in general: The model forecast ophthalmopathy, anticipating it by a median around 6.5 months before onset.

RNA transcripts gave rise to amplified TCR beta CDR3 regions. In the first-round RT-PCR of the TCR CDR3, the HTBI primer set was used. Each CDR3 protein gets one entry after TCRdb re-called the multiplex PCR reads with MiXCR. The table records 690,000 or so distinct CDR3 sequences, 18% of them present only once. This clonotype was picked up many times. Its antigen is as yet unknown. The V end lost 0 bases, the J end lost 4 bases, and 13 bases lay between the germline ends. The CDR3 is made up of 16 amino acids. The PBMCs were sourced from fresh peripheral blood (approximately 9 ml). The sample taken for sequencing was blood. The receptor was derived from a woman in her 50s with Graves' hyperthyroidism that later progressed to Graves' ophthalmopathy. J is TRBJ1-3 and V is TRBV12-3 or TRBV12-4; no definite D call. CDR3 nucleotide sequence: TGTGCCAGCAGTTTAGCGAGCAAGGGAGAGGGAAACACCATATATTTT. Its translation is CASSLASKGEGNTIYF.